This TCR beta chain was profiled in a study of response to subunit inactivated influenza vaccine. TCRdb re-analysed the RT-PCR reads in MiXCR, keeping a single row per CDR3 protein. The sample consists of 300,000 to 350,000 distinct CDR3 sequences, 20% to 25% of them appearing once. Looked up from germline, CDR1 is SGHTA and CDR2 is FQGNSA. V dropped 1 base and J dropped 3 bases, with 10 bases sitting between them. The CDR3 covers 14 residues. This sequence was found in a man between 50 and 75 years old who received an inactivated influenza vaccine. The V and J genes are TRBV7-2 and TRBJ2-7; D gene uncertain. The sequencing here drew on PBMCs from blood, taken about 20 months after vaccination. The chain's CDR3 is CASSLGPGNYEQYF. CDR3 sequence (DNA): TGTGCCAGCAGCTTAGGGCCGGGTAACTACGAGCAGTACTTC.